This TCR beta chain comes out of a study of T cell repertoires in cytomegalovirus infection (dated by TCRdb to about 2019). Background on the whole study: Donor HLA type was relevant to the analysis, as public TCR beta signatures indicated carriage of CMV infection together with the matching HLA type.

This clonotype was picked up many times. Its antigen is still unknown. The input lacks base qualities; no much larger clone sits a single base away. The sequencer was an Illumina HiSeq 1500. TCRdb reprocessed the public reads (quality trimming at Q25 with fastp, clone calling with MiXCR) and kept in-frame beta chains. Entries that share a CDR3 protein sequence are merged under the most common genes and DNA. Across this sample there are 450,000 to 550,000 distinct CDR3 sequences, with about 15% seen only once. The top ten clones comprise roughly a quarter of the sample. General findings and caveats noted by the study authors: In both this cohort and an independent cohort of more than 350 donors, the cumulative frequency of public TCR beta family members distinguished carriers of CMV infection plus the relevant HLA type. The ex vivo response was dominated by HLA-C-restricted CMV-specific TCR beta clonotypes, which also provided the single most frequent clonotype in two of eight donors.

The sample was CD8+ T cells from PBMCs. This sequence originates from a human donor in good health (CMV status not recorded). Some clones in this sample may be carry-over from other donors' samples.

The nucleotide sequence is TGTGCCAGCAGTTTCGGTCTCTTTCTTCGATCCTACAATGAGCAGTTCTTC. This codes for CASSFGLFLRSYNEQFF. The sequence links TRBV28 to TRBJ2-1, with the identity of the D gene unclear. V is reduced by 3 bases and J by 1 base, leaving a spacing of 16 bases between them. Inclusive of the bounding cysteine and phenylalanine, the CDR3 is 17 residues long. This entry keeps only the CDR3 DNA: 51 bases, framed from base 1. Taken from the germline V gene, the CDR1 and CDR2 loops are MDHEN and SYDVKM.